The sequence of this T cell receptor (beta chain) was determined in a study of blood T cells in healthy people across ages. CDR1 is SGHRS and CDR2 is YFSETQ in the germline V gene. The CDR3 consists of 16 residues. A word on this clonotype: A read error may produce the germline difference seen at one junction end.

The second PCR ran roughly 7 to 12 cycles with a sample-barcoded 5' primer and J-beta primers. Each cDNA molecule was tagged by a template-switch adaptor that had 12 random nucleotides. TCRdb analysed the 5' RACE reads with MiXCR anew, one entry per CDR3 protein. The sample contains roughly 680,000 distinct CDR3 sequences, more than 45% of which appear only once. The sample was blood. The sequence came from a woman at least 80 years old in good health. The chain links TRBV5-1 to TRBJ2-3, with TRBD1 as a possible D gene (6 bases). In nucleotides, the CDR3 is TGCACCAGCAGCTTGGACCGGGACAAGCCCACAGGTACGCAGTATTTT. Translated, it gives CTSSLDRDKPTGTQYF. The entire variable domain, with the rest obtained from reference TRBV5-1 and TRBJ2-3, is as follows: KAGVTQTPRYLIKTRGQQVTLSCSPISGHRSVSWYQQTPGQGLQFLFEYFSETQRNKGNFPGRFSGRQFSNSRSEMNVSTLELGDSALYLCTSSLDRDKPTGTQYFGPGTRLTVL.